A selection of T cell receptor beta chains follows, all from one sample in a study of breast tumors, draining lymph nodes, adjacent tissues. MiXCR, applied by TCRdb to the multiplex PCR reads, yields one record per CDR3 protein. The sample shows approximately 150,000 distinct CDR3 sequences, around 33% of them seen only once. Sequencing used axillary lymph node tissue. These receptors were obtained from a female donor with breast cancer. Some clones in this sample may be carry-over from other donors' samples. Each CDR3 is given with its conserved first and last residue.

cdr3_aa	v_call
CASSPQRGGNEQFF	TRBV12-3/TRBV12-4
CSVTGGDSNEQFF	TRBV29-1
CASASLAGGHEQFF	TRBV6-4
CASSLLAASSYNEQFF	TRBV7-8
CASSRSETSKASYNSPLHF	TRBV7-6
CASSPIGGGGETQYF	TRBV27
CASSLGTGENNQPQHF	TRBV5-1
CASSPTMIGYTF	TRBV28
CASRRGAGYNEQFF	TRBV7-3
CASSLATLAGVGHEQYF	TRBV12-3/TRBV12-4
CSVYGTAGDSYGYTF	TRBV29-1
CASSQGAGKLSGYTF	TRBV3-1
CASSVHELAGGREYNEQFF	TRBV9
CASGSRDQGYRSGANVLTF	TRBV6-8
CASRGTSGGSNEQFF	TRBV6-5
CASSKDRSSYEQYF	TRBV5-1
CSARDRQGIEETQYF	TRBV20-1
CSARASTGLVYEQYF	TRBV20-1
CASSLSGPYEQYF	TRBV7-6
CAWRYGTGDTDTQYF	TRBV30
CASSVEFDDEQFF	TRBV9
CSAKRTGGEQYF	TRBV20-1
CASSFRTGTASGNPIYF	TRBV7-2
CTTSGRARTDTQYF	TRBV20-1